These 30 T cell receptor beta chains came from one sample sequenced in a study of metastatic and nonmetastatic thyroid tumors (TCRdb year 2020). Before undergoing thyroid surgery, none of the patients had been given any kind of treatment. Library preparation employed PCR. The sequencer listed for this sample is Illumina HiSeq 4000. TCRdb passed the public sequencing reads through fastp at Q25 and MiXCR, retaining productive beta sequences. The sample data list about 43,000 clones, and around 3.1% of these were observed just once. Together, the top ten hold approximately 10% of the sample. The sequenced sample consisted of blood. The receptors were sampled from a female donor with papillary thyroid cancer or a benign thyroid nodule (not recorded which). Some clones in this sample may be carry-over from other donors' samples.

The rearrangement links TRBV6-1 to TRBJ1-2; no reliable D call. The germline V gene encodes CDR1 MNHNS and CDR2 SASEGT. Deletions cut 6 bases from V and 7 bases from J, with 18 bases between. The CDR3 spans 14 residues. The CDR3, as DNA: TGTGCCAGCAGAAAAACTGAGACTCTTGTTGGCTACACCTTC. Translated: CASRKTETLVGYTF.

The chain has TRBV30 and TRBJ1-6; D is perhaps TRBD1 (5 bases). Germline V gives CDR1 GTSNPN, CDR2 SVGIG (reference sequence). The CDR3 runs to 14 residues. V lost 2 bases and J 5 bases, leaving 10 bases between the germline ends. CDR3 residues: CAWSRGRNNSPLHF. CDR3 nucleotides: TGTGCCTGGAGTAGGGGCCGAAATAATTCACCCCTCCACTTT.

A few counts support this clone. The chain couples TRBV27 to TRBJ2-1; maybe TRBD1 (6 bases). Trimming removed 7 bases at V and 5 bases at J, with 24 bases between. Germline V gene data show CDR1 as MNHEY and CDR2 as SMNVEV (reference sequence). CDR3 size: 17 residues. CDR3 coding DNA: TGTGCCAGCAATTCCAGTCAGTGGGACAATATCAACAATGAGCAGTTCTTC. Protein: CASNSSQWDNINNEQFF.

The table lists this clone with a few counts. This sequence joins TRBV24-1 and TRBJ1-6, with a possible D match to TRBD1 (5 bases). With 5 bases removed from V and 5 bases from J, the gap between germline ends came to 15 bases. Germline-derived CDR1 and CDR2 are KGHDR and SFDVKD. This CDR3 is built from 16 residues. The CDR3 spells CATSARRAGHNSPLHF. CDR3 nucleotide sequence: TGTGCCACCAGTGCGAGGAGGGCGGGGCATAATTCACCCCTCCACTTT.

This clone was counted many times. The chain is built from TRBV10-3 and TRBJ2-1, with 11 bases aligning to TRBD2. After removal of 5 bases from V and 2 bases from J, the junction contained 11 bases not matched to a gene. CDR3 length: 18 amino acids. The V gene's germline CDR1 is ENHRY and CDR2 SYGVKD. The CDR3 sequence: CAISTYVASGRPYNEQFF. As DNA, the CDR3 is TGTGCCATCAGTACCTACGTAGCTAGCGGGAGGCCCTACAATGAGCAGTTCTTC.

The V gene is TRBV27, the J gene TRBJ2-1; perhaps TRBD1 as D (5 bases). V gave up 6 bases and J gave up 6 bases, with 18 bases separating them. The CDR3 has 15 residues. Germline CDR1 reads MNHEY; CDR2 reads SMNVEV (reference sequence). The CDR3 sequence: CASSTSRRVTNEQFF. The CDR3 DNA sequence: TGTGCCAGCAGCACATCTCGCAGGGTTACCAATGAGCAGTTCTTC.

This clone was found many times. CDR3 DNA: TGCAGTGCTAGAGATGGGGGAACTGGGGAGACCCAGTACTTC. Its protein is CSARDGGTGETQYF. The V and J genes are TRBV20-1 and TRBJ2-5; the D call may be TRBD1 or TRBD2 (5 bases each). In germline, CDR1 is DFQATT, CDR2 SNEGSKA (reference sequence). V lost 0 bases and J 5 bases, leaving 13 bases between the germline ends. CDR3 length: 14 residues.

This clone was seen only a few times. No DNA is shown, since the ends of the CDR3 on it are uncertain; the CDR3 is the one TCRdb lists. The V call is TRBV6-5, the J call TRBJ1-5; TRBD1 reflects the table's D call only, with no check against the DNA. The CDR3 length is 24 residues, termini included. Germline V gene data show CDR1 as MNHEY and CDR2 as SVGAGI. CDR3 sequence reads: CASSYSRTWDNEQFFGPGTQPQHF.

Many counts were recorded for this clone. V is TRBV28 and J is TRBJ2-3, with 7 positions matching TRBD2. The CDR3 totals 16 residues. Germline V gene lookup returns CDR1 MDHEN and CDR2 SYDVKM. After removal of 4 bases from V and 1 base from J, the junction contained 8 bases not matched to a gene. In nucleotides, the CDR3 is TGTGCCAGCAGTTGGGGCTGGGGGAGGGGCACAGATACGCAGTATTTT. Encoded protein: CASSWGWGRGTDTQYF.

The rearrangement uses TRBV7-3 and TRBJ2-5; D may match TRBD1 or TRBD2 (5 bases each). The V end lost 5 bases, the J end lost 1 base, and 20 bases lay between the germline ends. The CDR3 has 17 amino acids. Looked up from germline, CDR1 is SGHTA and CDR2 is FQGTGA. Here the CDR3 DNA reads TGTGCCAGCAGCCGATATGCCCGGGACCTGGCCCAAGAGACCCAGTACTTC. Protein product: CASSRYARDLAQETQYF.

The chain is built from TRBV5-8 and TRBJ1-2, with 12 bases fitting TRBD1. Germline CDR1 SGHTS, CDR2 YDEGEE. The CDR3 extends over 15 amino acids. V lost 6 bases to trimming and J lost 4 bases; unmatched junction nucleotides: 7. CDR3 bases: TGTGCCAGCACCCCGGGACAGGGGGCTAGCTATGGCTACACCTTC. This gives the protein CASTPGQGASYGYTF.

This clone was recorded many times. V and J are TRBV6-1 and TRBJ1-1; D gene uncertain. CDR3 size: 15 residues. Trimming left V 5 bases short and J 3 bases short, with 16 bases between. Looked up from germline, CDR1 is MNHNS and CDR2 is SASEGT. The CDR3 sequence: CASSYRRRADTEAFF. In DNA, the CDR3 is TGTGCCAGCAGTTATCGTAGGAGGGCTGACACTGAAGCTTTCTTT.

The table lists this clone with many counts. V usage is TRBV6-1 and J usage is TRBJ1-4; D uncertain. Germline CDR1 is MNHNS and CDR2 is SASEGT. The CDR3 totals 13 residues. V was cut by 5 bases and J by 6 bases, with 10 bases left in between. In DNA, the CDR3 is TGTGCCAGCAGTCGGGTTTGGGATGAAAAACTGTTTTTT. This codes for CASSRVWDEKLFF.

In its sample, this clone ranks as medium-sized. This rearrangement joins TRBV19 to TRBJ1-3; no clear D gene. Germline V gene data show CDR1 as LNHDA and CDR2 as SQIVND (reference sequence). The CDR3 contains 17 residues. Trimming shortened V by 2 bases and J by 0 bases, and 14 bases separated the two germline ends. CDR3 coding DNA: TGTGCCAGTAGTATATCCAGTCCCCTTAACTCTGGAAACACCATATATTTT. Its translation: CASSISSPLNSGNTIYF.

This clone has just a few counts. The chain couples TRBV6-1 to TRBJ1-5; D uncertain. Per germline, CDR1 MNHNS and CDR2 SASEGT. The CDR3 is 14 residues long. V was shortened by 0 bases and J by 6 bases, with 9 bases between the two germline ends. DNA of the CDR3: TGTGCCAGCAGTGAAGCGGGTGGGCGTCAGCCCCAGCATTTT. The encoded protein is CASSEAGGRQPQHF.

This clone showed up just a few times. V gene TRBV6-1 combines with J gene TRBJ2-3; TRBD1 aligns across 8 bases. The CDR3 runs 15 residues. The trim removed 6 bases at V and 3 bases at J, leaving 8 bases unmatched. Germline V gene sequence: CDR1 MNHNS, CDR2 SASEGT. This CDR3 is CASSKDRVITDTQYF. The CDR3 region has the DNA TGTGCCAGCAGCAAGGACAGGGTAATAACAGATACGCAGTATTTT.

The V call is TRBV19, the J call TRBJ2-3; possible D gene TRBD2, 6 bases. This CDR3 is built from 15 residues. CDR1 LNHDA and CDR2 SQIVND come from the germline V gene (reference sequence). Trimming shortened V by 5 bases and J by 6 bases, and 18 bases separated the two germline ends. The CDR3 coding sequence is TGTGCCAGTAGTCCGCCGGGACTGGGGGTTGATACGCAGTATTTT. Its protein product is CASSPPGLGVDTQYF.

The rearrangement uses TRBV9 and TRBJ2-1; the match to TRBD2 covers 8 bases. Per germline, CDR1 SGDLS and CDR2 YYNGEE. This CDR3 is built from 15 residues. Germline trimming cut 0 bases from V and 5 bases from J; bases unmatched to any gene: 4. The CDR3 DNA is TGTGCCAGCAGCGTAGTGGCGGGAGGCGACAATGAGCAGTTCTTC. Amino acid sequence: CASSVVAGGDNEQFF.

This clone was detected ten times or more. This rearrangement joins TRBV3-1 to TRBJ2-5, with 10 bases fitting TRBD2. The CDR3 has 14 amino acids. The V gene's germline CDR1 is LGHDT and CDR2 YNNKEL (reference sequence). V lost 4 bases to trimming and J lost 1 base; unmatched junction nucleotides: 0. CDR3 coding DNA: TGTGCCAGCAGCCGGACTAGCGGCCAAGAGACCCAGTACTTC. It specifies CASSRTSGQETQYF.

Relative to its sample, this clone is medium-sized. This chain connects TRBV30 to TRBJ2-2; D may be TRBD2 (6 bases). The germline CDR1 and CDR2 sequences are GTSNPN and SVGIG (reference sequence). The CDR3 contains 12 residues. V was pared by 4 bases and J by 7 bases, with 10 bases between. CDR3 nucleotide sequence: TGTGCCTGGACCCCGGGGGTCGGGGAGCTGTTTTTT. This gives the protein CAWTPGVGELFF.

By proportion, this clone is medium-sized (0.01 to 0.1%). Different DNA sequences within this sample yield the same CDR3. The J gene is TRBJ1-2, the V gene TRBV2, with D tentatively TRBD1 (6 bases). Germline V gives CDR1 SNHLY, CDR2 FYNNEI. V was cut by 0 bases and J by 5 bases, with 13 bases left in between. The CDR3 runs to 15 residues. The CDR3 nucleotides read TGTGCCAGCAGTGAAGCGGGGGCAAGGGGGTATGGCTACACCTTC. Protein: CASSEAGARGYGYTF. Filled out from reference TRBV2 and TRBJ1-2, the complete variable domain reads EPEVTQTPSHQVTQMGQEVILRCVPISNHLYFYWYRQILGQKVEFLVSFYNNEISEKSEIFDDQFSVERPDGSNFTLKIRSTKLEDSAMYFCASSEAGARGYGYTFGSGTRLTVV.

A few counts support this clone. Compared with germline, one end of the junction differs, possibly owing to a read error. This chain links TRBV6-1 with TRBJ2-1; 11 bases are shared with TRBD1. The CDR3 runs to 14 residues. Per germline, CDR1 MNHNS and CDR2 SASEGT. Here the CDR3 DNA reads TGTGCCAGTATCGGACAGGGGGCCATCGATGAACAGTTCTTC. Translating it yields CASIGQGAIDEQFF.

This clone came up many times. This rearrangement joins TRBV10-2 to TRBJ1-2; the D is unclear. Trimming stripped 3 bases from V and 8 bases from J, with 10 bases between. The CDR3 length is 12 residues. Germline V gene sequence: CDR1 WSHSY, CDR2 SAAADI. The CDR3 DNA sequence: TGCGCCAGCAGTGACCCGGGTGGCGGCTACACCTTC. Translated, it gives CASSDPGGGYTF.

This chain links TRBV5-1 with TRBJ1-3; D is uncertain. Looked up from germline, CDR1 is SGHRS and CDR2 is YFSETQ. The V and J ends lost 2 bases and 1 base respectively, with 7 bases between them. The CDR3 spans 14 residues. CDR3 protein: CASSFGESGNTIYF. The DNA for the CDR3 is TGCGCCAGCAGCTTTGGGGAATCTGGAAACACCATATATTTT. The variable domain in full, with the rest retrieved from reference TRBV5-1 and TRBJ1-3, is KAGVTQTPRYLIKTRGQQVTLSCSPISGHRSVSWYQQTPGQGLQFLFEYFSETQRNKGNFPGRFSGRQFSNSRSEMNVSTLELGDSALYLCASSFGESGNTIYFGEGSWLTVV.

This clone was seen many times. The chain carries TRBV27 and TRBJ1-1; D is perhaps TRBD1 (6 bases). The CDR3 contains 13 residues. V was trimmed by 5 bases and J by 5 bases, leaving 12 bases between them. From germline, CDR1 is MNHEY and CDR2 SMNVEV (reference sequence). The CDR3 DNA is TGTGCCAGCAGTCCCAGGGGATGGACTGAAGCTTTCTTT. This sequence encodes CASSPRGWTEAFF.

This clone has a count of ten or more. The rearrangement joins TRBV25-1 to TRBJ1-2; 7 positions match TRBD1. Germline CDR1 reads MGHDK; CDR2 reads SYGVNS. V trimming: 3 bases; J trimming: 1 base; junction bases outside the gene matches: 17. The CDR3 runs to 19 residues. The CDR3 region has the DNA TGTGCCAGCAGTGACCAAAACCCAGGCAGGGGGTACGGTAACTATGGCTACACCTTC. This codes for CASSDQNPGRGYGNYGYTF.

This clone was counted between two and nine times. CDR3 protein: CASSIQVSYEQYF. CDR3 bases: TGTGCCAGTAGTATTCAGGTTTCCTACGAGCAGTACTTC. The V and J genes are TRBV19 and TRBJ2-7; D is uncertain. There are 13 residues in the CDR3. Deletions cut 3 bases from V and 1 base from J, with 7 bases between. Looked up from germline, CDR1 is LNHDA and CDR2 is SQIVND (reference sequence). The full variable domain, in which reference TRBV19 and TRBJ2-7 provide the parts outside the CDR3, is DGGITQSPKYLFRKEGQNVTLSCEQNLNHDAMYWYRQDPGQGLRLIYYSQIVNDFQKGDIAEGYSVSREKKESFPLTVTSAQKNPTAFYLCASSIQVSYEQYFGPGTRLTVT.

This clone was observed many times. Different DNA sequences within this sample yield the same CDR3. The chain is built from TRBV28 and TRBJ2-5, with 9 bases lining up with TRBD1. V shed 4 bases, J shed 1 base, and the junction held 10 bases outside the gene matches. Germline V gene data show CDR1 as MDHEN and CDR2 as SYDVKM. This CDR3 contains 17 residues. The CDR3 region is CASSSPGTGFFQETQYF. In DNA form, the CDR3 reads TGTGCCAGCAGTTCCCCCGGGACAGGGTTTTTCCAAGAGACCCAGTACTTC.

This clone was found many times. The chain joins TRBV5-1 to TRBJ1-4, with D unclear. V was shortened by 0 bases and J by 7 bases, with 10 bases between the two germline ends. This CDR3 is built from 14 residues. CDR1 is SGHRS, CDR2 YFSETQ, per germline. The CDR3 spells CASSLAMDGEKLFF. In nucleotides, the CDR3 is TGCGCCAGCAGCTTGGCCATGGACGGTGAAAAACTGTTTTTT.

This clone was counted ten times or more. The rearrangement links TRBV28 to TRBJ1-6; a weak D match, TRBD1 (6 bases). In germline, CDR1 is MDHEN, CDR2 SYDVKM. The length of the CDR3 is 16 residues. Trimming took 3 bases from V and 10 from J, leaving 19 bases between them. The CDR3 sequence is CASSFGQGMRNSPLHF. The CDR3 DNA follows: TGTGCCAGCAGTTTCGGTCAGGGGATGAGGAACTCACCCCTCCACTTT.